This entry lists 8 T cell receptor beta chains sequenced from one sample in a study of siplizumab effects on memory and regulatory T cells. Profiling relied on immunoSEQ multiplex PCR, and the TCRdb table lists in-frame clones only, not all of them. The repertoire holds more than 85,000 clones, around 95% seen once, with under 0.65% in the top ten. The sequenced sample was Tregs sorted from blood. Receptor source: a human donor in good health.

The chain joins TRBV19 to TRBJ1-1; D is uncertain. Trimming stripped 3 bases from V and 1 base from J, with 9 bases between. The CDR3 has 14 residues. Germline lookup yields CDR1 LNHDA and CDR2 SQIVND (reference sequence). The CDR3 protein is CASSIVRKNTEAFF. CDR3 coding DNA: TGTGCCAGTAGTATTGTAAGAAAGAACACTGAAGCTTTCTTT. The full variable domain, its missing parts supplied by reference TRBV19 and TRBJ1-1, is DGGITQSPKYLFRKEGQNVTLSCEQNLNHDAMYWYRQDPGQGLRLIYYSQIVNDFQKGDIAEGYSVSREKKESFPLTVTSAQKNPTAFYLCASSIVRKNTEAFFGQGTRLTVV.

The DNA of the CDR3 is TGTGCCAGCAGCTGGGGGACAGGGTCGACCGGGGAGCTGTTTTTT. The encoded protein is CASSWGTGSTGELFF. The V call is TRBV11-3, the J call TRBJ2-2, with TRBD1 identical over 9 bases. In germline, CDR1 is SGHNT, CDR2 YENEEA. V shed 4 bases and J 5 bases; nucleotides not matched to a gene: 5. The CDR3 contains 15 residues.

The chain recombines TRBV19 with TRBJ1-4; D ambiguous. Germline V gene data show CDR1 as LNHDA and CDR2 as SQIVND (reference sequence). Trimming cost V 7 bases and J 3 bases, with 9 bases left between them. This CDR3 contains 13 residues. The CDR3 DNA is TGTGCCAGTACTGTGCGGGCTAATGAAAAACTGTTTTTT. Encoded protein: CASTVRANEKLFF.

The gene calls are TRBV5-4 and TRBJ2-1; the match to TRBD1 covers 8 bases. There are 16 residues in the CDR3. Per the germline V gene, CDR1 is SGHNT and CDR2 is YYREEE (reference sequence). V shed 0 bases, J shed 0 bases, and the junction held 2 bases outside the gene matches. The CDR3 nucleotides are TGTGCCAGCAGCTTGGCAGGGGGCTTCTCCTACAATGAGCAGTTCTTC. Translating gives CASSLAGGFSYNEQFF.

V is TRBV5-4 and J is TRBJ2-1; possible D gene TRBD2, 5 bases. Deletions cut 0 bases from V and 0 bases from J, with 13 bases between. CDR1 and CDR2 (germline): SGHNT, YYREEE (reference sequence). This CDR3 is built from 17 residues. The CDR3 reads CASSLAGVVISYNEQFF. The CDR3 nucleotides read TGTGCCAGCAGCTTGGCCGGGGTTGTAATCTCCTACAATGAGCAGTTCTTC. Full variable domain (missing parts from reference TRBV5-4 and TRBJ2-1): ETGVTQSPTHLIKTRGQQVTLRCSSQSGHNTVSWYQQALGQGPQFIFQYYREEENGRGNFPPRFSGLQFPNYSSELNVNALELDDSALYLCASSLAGVVISYNEQFFGPGTRLTVL.

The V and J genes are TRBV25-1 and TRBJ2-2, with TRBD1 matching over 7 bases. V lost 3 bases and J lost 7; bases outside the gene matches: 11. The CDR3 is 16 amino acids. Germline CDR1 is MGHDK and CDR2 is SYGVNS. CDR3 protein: CASSDLRRQGHGELFF. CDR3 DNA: TGTGCCAGCAGTGATCTGCGACGACAGGGCCACGGGGAGCTGTTTTTT.

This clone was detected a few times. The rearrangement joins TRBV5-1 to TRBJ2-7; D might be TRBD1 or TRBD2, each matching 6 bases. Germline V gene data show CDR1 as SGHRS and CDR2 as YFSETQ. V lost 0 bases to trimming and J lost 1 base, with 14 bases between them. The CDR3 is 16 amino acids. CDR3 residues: CASSLGLGGMSYEQYF. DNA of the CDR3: TGCGCCAGCAGCTTGGGGTTAGGGGGGATGTCCTACGAGCAGTACTTC. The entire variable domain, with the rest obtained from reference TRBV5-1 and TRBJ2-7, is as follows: KAGVTQTPRYLIKTRGQQVTLSCSPISGHRSVSWYQQTPGQGLQFLFEYFSETQRNKGNFPGRFSGRQFSNSRSEMNVSTLELGDSALYLCASSLGLGGMSYEQYFGPGTRLTVT.

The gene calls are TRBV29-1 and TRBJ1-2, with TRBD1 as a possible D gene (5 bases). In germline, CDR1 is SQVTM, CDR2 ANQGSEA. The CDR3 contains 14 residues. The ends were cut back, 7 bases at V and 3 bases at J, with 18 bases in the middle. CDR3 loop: CSAALGRGYYGYTF. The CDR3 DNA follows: TGCAGCGCCGCCTTGGGGAGGGGTTACTATGGCTACACCTTC.